Listed here are 29 T cell receptor beta chains from one sample, sequenced in a study of blood T cell repertoires in COVID-19. The repertoire was sequenced with immunoSEQ multiplex PCR; TCRdb's copy has only in-frame clones and lacks some. The sample carries around 50,000 clones, more than 70% recorded once. Sequencing used peripheral blood. These receptor sequences come from a human donor in a cohort sampled during active COVID-19.

This rearrangement joins TRBV19 to TRBJ2-3, with TRBD2 matching 10 bases. From germline, CDR1 is LNHDA and CDR2 SQIVND (reference sequence). J gave up 3 bases and V 10 bases, and 10 bases lay outside the gene matches. The CDR3 runs 15 residues. The chain's CDR3 is CATGASGGRTDTQYF. For the CDR3, the DNA is TGTGCCACCGGGGCTAGCGGGGGCCGGACAGATACGCAGTATTTT.

There are a few counts of this clone. Other nucleotide sequences in the sample specify the same CDR3. The rearrangement uses TRBV5-1 and TRBJ2-3, with 9 bases aligning to TRBD1. The CDR3 loop spans 14 amino acids. The ends lost 4 bases at V and 4 bases at J; junction bases unmatched: 4. Germline CDR1 reads SGHRS; CDR2 reads YFSETQ. The CDR3 sequence: CASSLGQGSDTQYF. DNA for the CDR3: TGCGCCAGCAGCCTCGGACAGGGGTCAGATACGCAGTATTTT.

V gene TRBV19 combines with J gene TRBJ2-7, with TRBD1 matching 10 bases. The CDR3 runs 16 residues. After removal of 1 base from V and 5 bases from J, the junction contained 8 bases not matched to a gene. Germline V gives CDR1 LNHDA, CDR2 SQIVND (reference sequence). DNA of the CDR3: TGTGCCAGTAGTATAGGGCCCCCCGGGACAGGGGACGAGCAGTACTTC. It yields the protein CASSIGPPGTGDEQYF.

The chain uses TRBV18 and TRBJ2-3, with TRBD1 identical over 10 bases. The CDR3 runs 15 residues. The germline V gene has CDR1 KGHSH and CDR2 LQKENI. The V gene end was trimmed by 3 bases and the J gene end by 7 bases; junction bases not matched to a gene: 7. The DNA for the CDR3 is TGTGCCAGCTCACCCGGGACAGGGGAACAGAATACGCAGTATTTT. This gives the protein CASSPGTGEQNTQYF.

The rearrangement uses TRBV3-1 (or the pseudogene TRBV3-2) and TRBJ1-4, with D maybe TRBD1 (5 bases). There are 15 residues in the CDR3. Germline V gene sequence: CDR1 LGHDT, CDR2 YNNKEL (reference sequence). V was clipped by 3 bases and J by 3 bases, with 11 bases between them. In nucleotides, the CDR3 is TGTGCCAGCAGCCAGGCAGGGTATCCTAATGAAAAACTGTTTTTT. It yields the protein CASSQAGYPNEKLFF.

This chain uses TRBV4-3 with TRBJ2-3, with D possibly TRBD1 on 5 matching bases. This CDR3 is built from 14 residues. Germline V gives CDR1 LGHNA, CDR2 YSLEER. Trimming removed 0 bases at V and 7 bases at J, with 11 bases between. The CDR3 reads CASSQDPQGNTQYF. Here the CDR3 DNA reads TGCGCCAGCAGCCAAGATCCCCAGGGAAATACGCAGTATTTT.

V gene TRBV30 combines with J gene TRBJ2-4; TRBD1 aligns across 7 bases. Looked up from germline, CDR1 is GTSNPN and CDR2 is SVGIG (reference sequence). The ends lost 4 bases at V and 11 bases at J; junction bases unmatched: 11. The CDR3 runs to 13 residues. As DNA, the CDR3 is TGTGCCTGGACCGTAACAGGGGCCGGACTTCAGTACTTC. Protein: CAWTVTGAGLQYF. Full variable domain (outside the CDR3, taken from reference TRBV30 and TRBJ2-4): SQTIHQWPATLVQPVGSPLSLECTVEGTSNPNLYWYRQAAGRGLQLLFYSVGIGQISSEVPQNLSASRPQDRQFILSSKKLLLSDSGFYLCAWTVTGAGLQYFGAGTRLSVL.

The chain couples TRBV7-9 to TRBJ1-2; no firm D call. Germline V gene lookup returns CDR1 SEHNR and CDR2 FQNEAQ (reference sequence). Trimming left V 3 bases short and J 8 bases short, with 10 bases between. This CDR3 is built from 12 residues. CDR3 bases: TGTGCCAGCAGCTTTGAGGGTGGCGGCTACACCTTC. Translating gives CASSFEGGGYTF.

The V and J genes are TRBV6-2 or TRBV6-3 and TRBJ1-5; the D is unclear. Per germline, CDR1 MNHEY and CDR2 SVGEGT. The germline V and J ends were trimmed by 5 bases and 6 bases, with 8 bases remaining between them. The CDR3 loop spans 12 amino acids. CDR3 amino acids: CASSSGGQPQHF. The DNA of the CDR3 is TGTGCCAGCAGTAGCGGTGGTCAGCCCCAGCATTTT.

The chain combines TRBV5-6 with TRBJ2-3; D perhaps matches TRBD1 (6 bases). Looked up from germline, CDR1 is SGHDT and CDR2 is YYEEEE. The CDR3 extends over 13 amino acids. Deletions cut 4 bases from V and 5 bases from J, with 11 bases between. CDR3 in amino acids: CASSGQWRDTQYF. In DNA form, the CDR3 reads TGTGCCAGCAGCGGACAGTGGCGAGATACGCAGTATTTT.

The chain combines TRBV7-8 with TRBJ2-2; TRBD1 matches at 8 bases. The CDR3 loop spans 15 amino acids. Germline CDR1 SGHVS, CDR2 FQNEAQ. V lost 4 bases to trimming and J lost 7 bases; unmatched junction nucleotides: 8. The chain's CDR3 is CASSSFGQGDGELFF. CDR3 nucleotide sequence: TGTGCCAGCAGCTCATTCGGACAGGGTGACGGGGAGCTGTTTTTT.

The chain recombines TRBV19 with TRBJ2-1; 7 bases match TRBD2. CDR1 and CDR2 (germline): LNHDA, SQIVND (reference sequence). After removal of 8 bases from V and 3 bases from J, the junction contained 7 bases not matched to a gene. The CDR3 spans 14 residues. The CDR3 is CASRVGGGYNEQFF. CDR3 DNA sequence: TGTGCCAGTCGAGTTGGCGGGGGCTACAATGAGCAGTTCTTC.

V and J are TRBV5-4 and TRBJ2-5, with D maybe TRBD2 (6 bases). The CDR3 spans 15 residues. The V gene's germline CDR1 is SGHNT and CDR2 YYREEE (reference sequence). Between the trimmed V and J ends, which lost 0 bases and 1 base, there was a span of 10 bases. The CDR3 DNA sequence: TGTGCCAGCAGCTTGGACGGGAGCCGCCAAGAGACCCAGTACTTC. This codes for CASSLDGSRQETQYF.

J is TRBJ1-4 and V is TRBV19, with 9 bases that match TRBD1. The CDR3 runs to 17 residues. Per germline, CDR1 LNHDA and CDR2 SQIVND (reference sequence). With 5 bases clipped from V and 3 bases from J, the junction kept 10 bases outside the gene matches. Here the CDR3 DNA reads TGTGCCAGTAGTCAGGGACAGGGAATGGATGCTAATGAAAAACTGTTTTTT. Encoded protein: CASSQGQGMDANEKLFF.

This chain joins TRBV28 and TRBJ2-5, with D possibly being TRBD1 (6 bases). Germline-derived CDR1 and CDR2 are MDHEN and SYDVKM. The CDR3 has 12 amino acids. The V end was cut by 10 bases, the J end by 2 bases, with 11 bases between. Written as DNA, the CDR3 is TGTGCCACTGCGGACAGTCAAGAGACCCAGTACTTC. Protein product: CATADSQETQYF.

The chain joins TRBV29-1 to TRBJ1-2, with 8 positions matching TRBD1. The V gene end was trimmed by 4 bases and the J gene end by 3 bases; junction bases not matched to a gene: 7. Germline V lookup: CDR1 SQVTM, CDR2 ANQGSEA. CDR3 length: 14 amino acids. The CDR3 loop reads CSVGKTGVDYGYTF. Here the CDR3 DNA reads TGCAGCGTTGGAAAGACAGGGGTCGACTATGGCTACACCTTC. The variable domain in full, completed from reference TRBV29-1 and TRBJ1-2, reads SAVISQKPSRDICQRGTSLTIQCQVDSQVTMMFWYRQQPGQSLTLIATANQGSEATYESGFVIDKFPISRPNLTFSTLTVSNMSPEDSSIYLCSVGKTGVDYGYTFGSGTRLTVV.

This clone was seen only once. The CDR3 reads CASSRLNAGSGYTF. The CDR3 region has the DNA TGTGCCAGCAGCCGCCTCAATGCGGGTTCCGGCTACACCTTC. The rearrangement joins TRBV14 to TRBJ1-2, with D uncertain. Germline values: CDR1 SGHDN, CDR2 FVKESK. The V end was cut by 4 bases, the J end by 8 bases, with 17 bases between. CDR3 length: 14 residues.

This chain uses TRBV13 with TRBJ1-2, with D perhaps matching TRBD1 (6 bases). V lost 0 bases and J 9 bases, leaving 23 bases between the germline ends. Germline lookup yields CDR1 PRHDT and CDR2 FYEKMQ (reference sequence). The CDR3 is 17 amino acids. This chain's CDR3 is CASSLGTGPTGSESYTF. The CDR3 DNA follows: TGTGCCAGCAGCTTAGGAACAGGGCCTACCGGATCAGAGAGCTACACCTTC.

This chain connects TRBV6-5 to TRBJ2-7; 11 bases fit TRBD2. The V segment lost 0 bases and the J segment 3 bases; nucleotides outside the gene matches: 4. Germline CDR1 and CDR2: MNHEY and SVGAGI. The CDR3 is made up of 16 amino acids. The DNA of the CDR3 is TGTGCCAGCAGTTACTCTAGCGGGAGGGAGGGCTACGAGCAGTACTTC. This codes for CASSYSSGREGYEQYF.

The chain employs TRBV11-2 and TRBJ2-7; the match to TRBD1 covers 11 bases. CDR3 length equals 15 residues. The trim removed 7 bases at V and 1 base at J, leaving 6 bases unmatched. Looked up from germline, CDR1 is SGHAT and CDR2 is FQNNGV. The chain's CDR3 is CASNPGQGGSYEQYF. CDR3 DNA sequence: TGTGCCAGCAACCCGGGACAGGGGGGATCCTACGAGCAGTACTTC.

The genes are TRBV7-9 and TRBJ1-1; 7 positions agree with TRBD1. Germline lookup yields CDR1 SEHNR and CDR2 FQNEAQ (reference sequence). V lost 6 bases to trimming and J lost 5 bases; unmatched junction nucleotides: 3. The CDR3 has 12 amino acids. CDR3 loop: CASRTGKTEAFF. Written as DNA, the CDR3 is TGTGCCAGCAGGACAGGGAAGACTGAAGCTTTCTTT.

The chain employs TRBV11-2 and TRBJ2-1; 14 bases agree with TRBD2. With 5 bases clipped from V and 9 bases from J, the junction kept 6 bases outside the gene matches. Germline V gene lookup returns CDR1 SGHAT and CDR2 FQNNGV. The CDR3 spans 15 residues. The CDR3: CASSPGTSGGGEQFF. In DNA, the CDR3 is TGTGCCAGCAGCCCGGGGACTAGCGGGGGCGGTGAGCAGTTCTTC.

The gene calls are TRBV6-5 and TRBJ2-1, with 9 bases fitting TRBD1. This CDR3 has 13 amino acids. The V and J ends lost 9 bases and 7 bases, in that order; junction bases with no gene match: 7. Germline lookup yields CDR1 MNHEY and CDR2 SVGAGI. CDR3 bases: TGTGCCAGTACCGGGACAGGGTTGAATGAGCAGTTCTTC. Protein: CASTGTGLNEQFF.

V usage is TRBV5-6 and J usage is TRBJ2-7, with D perhaps matching TRBD1 (7 bases). CDR3 length: 15 residues. Germline loops: CDR1 SGHDT, CDR2 YYEEEE. The V and J ends lost 1 base and 5 bases respectively, with 16 bases between them. The CDR3 is CASSLKGAGGHEQYF. CDR3 nucleotides: TGTGCCAGCAGCTTGAAGGGGGCAGGGGGGCACGAGCAGTACTTC.

This clone was observed at least ten times. The rearrangement links TRBV19 to TRBJ2-5, with 10 nucleotides matching TRBD1. CDR1 is LNHDA and CDR2 is SQIVND in the germline V gene (reference sequence). J gave up 5 bases and V 4 bases, and 7 bases lay outside the gene matches. This CDR3 contains 15 residues. The CDR3, as DNA: TGTGCCAGTAGTACCGGGACAGGGGTGTGGGAGACCCAGTACTTC. Its protein is CASSTGTGVWETQYF.

The rearrangement uses TRBV9 and TRBJ1-4; the D gene is possibly TRBD1 (6 bases). The V gene's germline CDR1 is SGDLS and CDR2 YYNGEE. This CDR3 region has 15 residues. The germline V and J ends were trimmed by 0 bases and 5 bases, with 11 bases remaining between them. CDR3 residues: CASSVGAGENEKLFF. The CDR3 bases are TGTGCCAGCAGCGTAGGGGCAGGGGAGAATGAAAAACTGTTTTTT.

V gene TRBV3-1 (or the pseudogene TRBV3-2) combines with J gene TRBJ2-5, with TRBD2 identical over 15 bases. V lost 4 bases to trimming and J lost 0 bases; unmatched junction nucleotides: 3. In germline, CDR1 is LGHDT, CDR2 YNNKEL (reference sequence). This CDR3 has 17 residues. The CDR3 sequence: CASSPGLAGGHQETQYF. The CDR3 nucleotides read TGTGCCAGCAGCCCCGGACTAGCGGGGGGGCACCAAGAGACCCAGTACTTC.

The CDR3 sequence: CASSYRDSFTDTQYF. CDR3 coding DNA: TGTGCCAGCAGTTACCGGGACTCCTTCACAGATACGCAGTATTTT. The chain couples TRBV6-2 or TRBV6-3 to TRBJ2-3; weak D call: TRBD2 (6 bases). This CDR3 is 15 amino acids long. With 2 bases removed from V and 2 bases from J, the gap between germline ends came to 11 bases. Germline lookup yields CDR1 MNHEY and CDR2 SVGEGT.

For the CDR3, the DNA is TGTGCCAGCAGCTTACAACAGGGCAATCAGCCCCAGCATTTT. Protein product: CASSLQQGNQPQHF. The genes are TRBV7-9 and TRBJ1-5, with a tentative D call TRBD1 (5 bases). The V and J ends lost 2 bases and 2 bases respectively, with 7 bases between them. CDR1 SEHNR and CDR2 FQNEAQ come from the germline V gene (reference sequence). The CDR3 is 14 amino acids.